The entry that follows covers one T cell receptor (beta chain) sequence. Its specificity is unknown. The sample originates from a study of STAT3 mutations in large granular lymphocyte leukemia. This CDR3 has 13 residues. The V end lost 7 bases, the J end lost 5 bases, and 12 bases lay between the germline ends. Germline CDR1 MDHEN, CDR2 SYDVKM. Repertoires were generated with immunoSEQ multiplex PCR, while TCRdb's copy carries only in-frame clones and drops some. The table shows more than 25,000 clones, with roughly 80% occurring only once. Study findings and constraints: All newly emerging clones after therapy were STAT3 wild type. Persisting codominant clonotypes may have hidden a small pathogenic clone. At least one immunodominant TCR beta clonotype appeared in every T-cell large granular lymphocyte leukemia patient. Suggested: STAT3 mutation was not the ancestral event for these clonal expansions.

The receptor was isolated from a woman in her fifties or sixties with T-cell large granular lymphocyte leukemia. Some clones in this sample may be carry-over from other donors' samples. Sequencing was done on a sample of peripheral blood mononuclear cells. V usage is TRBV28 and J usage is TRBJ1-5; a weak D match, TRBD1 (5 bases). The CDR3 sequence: CASMSGNHQPQHF. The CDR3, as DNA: TGTGCCAGCATGTCAGGGAACCATCAGCCCCAGCATTTT. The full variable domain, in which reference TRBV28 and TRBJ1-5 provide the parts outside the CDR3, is DVKVTQSSRYLVKRTGEKVFLECVQDMDHENMFWYRQDPGLGLRLIYFSYDVKMKEKGDIPEGYSVSREKKERFSLILESASTNQTSMYLCASMSGNHQPQHFGDGTRLSIL.